One and the same sample provided the 24 T cell receptor beta chains below, sequenced in a study of cytomegalovirus exposure and HLA in healthy donors. Primers included in the PCR were 60 Vbeta and 13 Jbeta primers. Only in-frame clones appear in the TCRdb table, and some are missing; sequencing was by immunoSEQ multiplex PCR. The table records about 140,000 clones, around 75% of them present only once. The sample was PBMCs. The receptor source for this set is a female donor in good health and CMV-seronegative.

The chain links TRBV5-8 to TRBJ1-2, with D possibly being TRBD1 (6 bases). V was shortened by 4 bases and J by 2 bases, with 9 bases between the two germline ends. The CDR3 spans 13 residues. Germline CDR1 is SGHTS and CDR2 is YDEGEE. CDR3: CASSRGQNYGYTF. The CDR3 coding sequence is TGTGCCAGCAGCCGAGGACAGAACTATGGCTACACCTTC.

V usage is TRBV9 and J usage is TRBJ2-6; D might be TRBD1 (6 bases). The germline V gene has CDR1 SGDLS and CDR2 YYNGEE. V lost 3 bases, J lost 0 bases, and 7 bases lay in between. The CDR3 consists of 15 residues. This chain's CDR3 is CASSAGDSGANVLTF. In nucleotides, the CDR3 is TGTGCCAGCAGCGCAGGGGACTCTGGGGCCAACGTCCTGACTTTC.

This clone was counted only a few times. The chain carries TRBV29-1 and TRBJ2-3; D is possibly TRBD1 (5 bases). CDR1 and CDR2 (germline): SQVTM, ANQGSEA. This CDR3 contains 14 residues. Trimming removed 1 base at V and 1 base at J, with 9 bases between. The CDR3 bases are TGCAGCGTTGAAGGCAGCAGGGGCACAGATACGCAGTATTTT. Amino acids: CSVEGSRGTDTQYF.

The genes are TRBV6-6 and TRBJ1-5; D uncertain. Germline V gene lookup returns CDR1 MNHNY and CDR2 SVGAGI (reference sequence). The germline V and J ends were trimmed by 7 bases and 2 bases, with 12 bases remaining between them. The CDR3 is 14 amino acids. CDR3 sequence: CASIPSRGNQPQHF. CDR3 DNA: TGTGCCAGCATCCCCTCGCGGGGCAATCAGCCCCAGCATTTT.

This chain joins TRBV4-2 and TRBJ2-5; 7 bases are shared with TRBD1. The CDR3 runs to 16 residues. Germline V gives CDR1 LGHNA, CDR2 YNFKEQ. Unmatched junction bases numbered 12, after V lost 3 bases and J lost 5 bases. The CDR3 loop is CASSHPDREIGETQYF. For the CDR3, the DNA is TGTGCCAGCAGCCATCCCGACAGGGAGATTGGGGAGACCCAGTACTTC.

This clone was found once. The chain combines TRBV5-6 with TRBJ2-1; the match to TRBD2 covers 11 bases. Trimming cost V 2 bases and J 5 bases; bases outside gene matches: 3. Germline-derived CDR1 and CDR2 are SGHDT and YYEEEE. The CDR3 loop spans 15 amino acids. The CDR3 spells CASSFTSGSDNEQFF. CDR3 DNA sequence: TGTGCCAGCAGCTTCACTAGCGGGAGCGACAATGAGCAGTTCTTC.

This clone was seen only once. This rearrangement joins TRBV6-5 to TRBJ2-3, with 9 bases matching TRBD1. The V and J ends lost 6 bases and 2 bases, in that order; junction bases with no gene match: 6. The germline V gene has CDR1 MNHEY and CDR2 SVGAGI. The CDR3 contains 15 residues. The CDR3 loop reads CASREGQGFTDTQYF. In DNA form, the CDR3 reads TGTGCCAGCAGGGAGGGACAGGGTTTCACAGATACGCAGTATTTT.

This clone was observed once. This chain joins TRBV13 and TRBJ2-7; 9 bases map to TRBD1. V lost 5 bases and J lost 6; bases outside the gene matches: 11. Germline V lookup: CDR1 PRHDT, CDR2 FYEKMQ (reference sequence). The length of the CDR3 is 15 residues. DNA of the CDR3: TGTGCCAGCAGCCCACAGGGGGCCGGCGGGCTCGAGCAGTACTTC. Its translation is CASSPQGAGGLEQYF.

V and J are TRBV18 and TRBJ2-1; D not resolved. CDR3 length equals 16 residues. The germline CDR1 and CDR2 sequences are KGHSH and LQKENI. The V gene lost 4 bases and the J gene lost 0 bases, with 13 bases spanning the gap. The CDR3 sequence is CASSLQVPSSYNEQFF. CDR3 in DNA: TGTGCCAGCTCACTGCAGGTTCCCAGCTCCTACAATGAGCAGTTCTTC.

This clone showed up just once. The chain employs TRBV11-2 and TRBJ2-7, with D tentatively TRBD2 (5 bases). Germline V CDR1 and CDR2: SGHAT, FQNNGV. Between the trimmed V and J ends, which lost 7 bases and 0 bases, there was a span of 13 bases. The CDR3 runs 14 residues. CDR3 coding DNA: TGTGCCAGCAAGAGGACTGGAAGCTCCTACGAGCAGTACTTC. As protein: CASKRTGSSYEQYF.

As to this clone: This sample also contains other DNA sequences that code for the same CDR3. The chain links TRBV7-3 to TRBJ1-1; a weak D match, TRBD1 (6 bases). Germline V gives CDR1 SGHTA, CDR2 FQGTGA. Deletions cut 4 bases from V and 1 base from J, with 7 bases between. This CDR3 has 13 amino acids. The CDR3 DNA sequence: TGTGCCAGCAGCTCGGGACAGAACACTGAAGCTTTCTTT. As protein: CASSSGQNTEAFF.

V is TRBV7-9 and J is TRBJ1-1; 7 bases map to TRBD1. This CDR3 comprises 14 residues. J gave up 4 bases and V 3 bases, and 5 bases lay outside the gene matches. CDR1 SEHNR and CDR2 FQNEAQ come from the germline V gene (reference sequence). Written as DNA, the CDR3 is TGTGCCAGCAGCTTCAGGGGGGAGACCACTGAAGCTTTCTTT. This translates into CASSFRGETTEAFF.

This clone was seen once. The chain uses TRBV5-4 and TRBJ1-5; D ambiguous. Trimming stripped 2 bases from V and 4 bases from J, with 4 bases between. The germline V gene has CDR1 SGHNT and CDR2 YYREEE (reference sequence). CDR3 length equals 12 residues. The CDR3 DNA is TGTGCCAGCAGCTTTCCAAATCAGCCCCAGCATTTT. Residues: CASSFPNQPQHF. The variable domain in full, completed from reference TRBV5-4 and TRBJ1-5, reads ETGVTQSPTHLIKTRGQQVTLRCSSQSGHNTVSWYQQALGQGPQFIFQYYREEENGRGNFPPRFSGLQFPNYSSELNVNALELDDSALYLCASSFPNQPQHFGDGTRLSIL.

This clone is a singleton in its sample. V is TRBV29-1 and J is TRBJ1-1; the D gene is possibly TRBD1 (5 bases). The CDR3 totals 13 residues. Germline loops: CDR1 SQVTM, CDR2 ANQGSEA. Trimming took 8 bases from V and 4 from J, leaving 17 bases between them. The CDR3 DNA follows: TGCAGCTCTATTGGGGGGGGGAGCACTGAAGCTTTCTTT. This sequence encodes CSSIGGGSTEAFF.

The sample holds one count of this clone. This rearrangement joins TRBV7-8 to TRBJ1-5; D is unresolved. The CDR3 is 14 amino acids. Looked up from germline, CDR1 is SGHVS and CDR2 is FQNEAQ. The V end lost 7 bases, the J end lost 3 bases, and 13 bases lay between the germline ends. The chain's CDR3 is CASTTFDANQPQHF. CDR3 bases: TGTGCCAGCACCACTTTCGATGCCAATCAGCCCCAGCATTTT. The full variable domain, completed using reference TRBV7-8 and TRBJ1-5, is GAGVSQSPRYKVAKRGQDVALRCDPISGHVSLFWYQQALGQGPEFLTYFQNEAQLDKSGLPSDRFFAERPEGSVSTLKIQRTQQEDSAVYLCASTTFDANQPQHFGDGTRLSIL.

The rearrangement links TRBV2 to TRBJ2-5; 7 bases are shared with TRBD2. The V gene's germline CDR1 is SNHLY and CDR2 FYNNEI. J lost 1 base, V lost 0 bases, and 2 bases had no gene match. This CDR3 is built from 15 residues. The CDR3 region has the DNA TGTGCCAGCAGTGAAGCTCGACTAGCCCAAGAGACCCAGTACTTC. It specifies CASSEARLAQETQYF.

This clone appeared a single time. The CDR3 DNA reads TGTGCCAGTAGGCACCGGGATTTACCTGAAGCTTTCTTT. Encoded protein: CASRHRDLPEAFF. This chain joins TRBV19 and TRBJ1-1; D not certain. The CDR3 runs to 13 residues. Germline CDR1 and CDR2: LNHDA and SQIVND (reference sequence). The V gene lost 6 bases and the J gene lost 6 bases, with 14 bases spanning the gap. Filled out from reference TRBV19 and TRBJ1-1, the complete variable domain reads DGGITQSPKYLFRKEGQNVTLSCEQNLNHDAMYWYRQDPGQGLRLIYYSQIVNDFQKGDIAEGYSVSREKKESFPLTVTSAQKNPTAFYLCASRHRDLPEAFFGQGTRLTVV.

This clone was found once. The rearrangement links TRBV27 to TRBJ2-1; 11 bases are shared with TRBD2. This CDR3 has 16 residues. J was trimmed by 8 bases and V by 7 bases; bases with no gene match: 13. Germline V gene data show CDR1 as MNHEY and CDR2 as SMNVEV (reference sequence). CDR3 residues: CASKKMTSGVRYEQFF. For the CDR3, the DNA is TGTGCCAGCAAAAAGATGACTAGCGGGGTTCGGTATGAGCAGTTCTTC.

The chain couples TRBV9 to TRBJ1-2; TRBD1 aligns across 8 bases. Germline V gene lookup returns CDR1 SGDLS and CDR2 YYNGEE. V shed 3 bases, J shed 3 bases, and the junction held 4 bases outside the gene matches. This CDR3 spans 14 amino acids. The CDR3 sequence: CASSATGEYYGYTF. CDR3 DNA: TGTGCCAGCAGCGCGACAGGGGAATACTATGGCTACACCTTC.

CDR3 coding DNA: TGTGCCAGCAGCTTGGCCGGGACAGGGGGCTACGAGCAGTACTTC. This encodes CASSLAGTGGYEQYF. The chain links TRBV5-8 to TRBJ2-7, with 11 bases identical to TRBD1. The CDR3 is 15 amino acids. The ends lost 0 bases at V and 3 bases at J; junction bases unmatched: 2. Germline assignment: CDR1 SGHTS and CDR2 YDEGEE.

To note about this clone: Other DNA sequences in the same sample also yield this CDR3. The chain recombines TRBV6-5 with TRBJ1-2, with 7 nucleotides matching TRBD1. The germline CDR1 and CDR2 sequences are MNHEY and SVGAGI. The V segment lost 4 bases and the J segment 6 bases; nucleotides outside the gene matches: 8. The CDR3 runs 14 residues. CDR3 sequence reads: CASSLGGAIDGYTF. The CDR3 DNA is TGTGCCAGCAGTTTAGGGGGCGCCATCGATGGCTACACCTTC.

The chain carries TRBV5-1 and TRBJ2-7; TRBD2 matches at 14 bases. This CDR3 is built from 16 residues. Germline CDR1 reads SGHRS; CDR2 reads YFSETQ. The J segment lost 3 bases and the V segment lost 3 bases, leaving 5 bases of the junction unmatched. CDR3 DNA: TGCGCCAGCAGCTCGGGACTAGCGGGAGCCAACTACGAGCAGTACTTC. Encoded protein: CASSSGLAGANYEQYF.

The rearrangement joins TRBV5-1 to TRBJ2-3, with D possibly matching TRBD1 (6 bases). With 0 bases removed from V and 5 bases from J, the gap between germline ends came to 16 bases. From germline, CDR1 is SGHRS and CDR2 YFSETQ. The CDR3 totals 16 residues. This CDR3 reads CASSLAGHPRQDTQYF. Written as DNA, the CDR3 is TGCGCCAGCAGCTTGGCGGGACACCCGAGGCAAGATACGCAGTATTTT.

The V call is TRBV5-1, the J call TRBJ2-3; 9 positions match TRBD1. The CDR3 extends over 14 amino acids. The germline gives CDR1 SGHRS, CDR2 YFSETQ. V was pared by 5 bases and J by 5 bases, with 6 bases of the junction left unmatched. The CDR3 DNA reads as TGCGCCAGCAGGGAAGGACAGGGGCAAGATACGCAGTATTTT. This codes for CASREGQGQDTQYF.